Shown below are 8 T cell receptor beta chains from a single sample sequenced in a study of cytomegalovirus exposure and HLA in healthy donors. Amplification used 60 Vbeta primers and 13 Jbeta primers. TCRdb's copy holds only in-frame clones and misses some; the assay was immunoSEQ multiplex PCR. The sample shows around 150,000 clones, and approximately 2.3% sits with its ten largest clones. The source material was PBMCs. The receptors stem from a man aged 25 to 40 in good health and CMV-seronegative.

The chain is built from TRBV19 and TRBJ2-3; 11 bases are shared with TRBD2. The germline CDR1 and CDR2 sequences are LNHDA and SQIVND (reference sequence). CDR3 length: 15 residues. V lost 7 bases to trimming and J lost 3 bases; unmatched junction nucleotides: 6. The CDR3 sequence: CASTPTSGTTDTQYF. CDR3 coding DNA: TGTGCCAGTACCCCGACTAGCGGGACGACAGATACGCAGTATTTT.

The chain joins TRBV7-9 to TRBJ1-6; 7 positions match TRBD1. V trimming: 4 bases; J trimming: 6 bases; junction bases outside the gene matches: 3. This CDR3 is built from 14 residues. Per germline, CDR1 SEHNR and CDR2 FQNEAQ (reference sequence). The DNA of the CDR3 is TGTGCCAGCAGCTCGACAGGGTCTAATTCACCCCTCCACTTT. This sequence encodes CASSSTGSNSPLHF. The variable domain in full, completed from reference TRBV7-9 and TRBJ1-6, reads DTGVSQNPRHKITKRGQNVTFRCDPISEHNRLYWYRQTLGQGPEFLTYFQNEAQLEKSRLLSDRFSAERPKGSFSTLEIQRTEQGDSAMYLCASSSTGSNSPLHFGNGTRLTVT.

The genes are TRBV29-1 and TRBJ1-5, with D perhaps TRBD1 (6 bases). The CDR3 consists of 12 residues. Germline values: CDR1 SQVTM, CDR2 ANQGSEA. The ends were cut back, 4 bases at V and 6 bases at J, with 10 bases in the middle. The CDR3 loop is CSVAGDGQPQHF. The CDR3 DNA sequence: TGCAGCGTTGCAGGGGACGGTCAGCCCCAGCATTTT.

The chain couples TRBV7-9 to TRBJ2-7; a possible D gene is TRBD1 (6 bases). Germline CDR1 is SEHNR and CDR2 is FQNEAQ (reference sequence). This CDR3 comprises 14 residues. Trimming pared 4 bases from V and 1 base from J, leaving 11 bases between. The CDR3 region is CASSYEDSSYEQYF. CDR3 coding DNA: TGTGCCAGCAGCTACGAGGACAGTTCCTACGAGCAGTACTTC.

This chain links TRBV19 with TRBJ1-5; TRBD1 might be the D (5 bases). CDR1 is LNHDA, CDR2 SQIVND, per germline (reference sequence). Trimming pared 6 bases from V and 4 bases from J, leaving 13 bases between. CDR3 length: 14 amino acids. The CDR3, as DNA: TGTGCCAGTAGCCTTTGGACACCTAATCAGCCCCAGCATTTT. Its protein product is CASSLWTPNQPQHF.

The V gene is TRBV14, the J gene TRBJ1-3; D unresolved. Trimming stripped 0 bases from V and 0 bases from J, with 6 bases between. The CDR3 is 15 amino acids. Germline lookup yields CDR1 SGHDN and CDR2 FVKESK. The CDR3: CASSQDRSSGNTIYF. The CDR3 DNA sequence: TGTGCCAGCAGCCAAGACAGATCCTCTGGAAACACCATATATTTT.

V is TRBV5-1 and J is TRBJ1-2; D unclear. CDR3 length: 15 amino acids. Deletions cut 0 bases from V and 4 bases from J, with 13 bases between. Germline V gives CDR1 SGHRS, CDR2 YFSETQ. The chain's CDR3 is CASSLDPALGYGYTF. CDR3 DNA: TGCGCCAGCAGCTTGGACCCAGCCCTAGGCTATGGCTACACCTTC.

On this clone itself: Different DNA sequences within this sample yield the same CDR3. The V call is TRBV15, the J call TRBJ2-4; D may be TRBD2 (6 bases). The ends were cut back, 0 bases at V and 2 bases at J, with 14 bases in the middle. There are 17 residues in the CDR3. From germline, CDR1 is LNHNV and CDR2 YYDKDF (reference sequence). The CDR3 sequence is CATSREVAEPSKNIQYF. Written as DNA, the CDR3 is TGTGCCACCAGCAGAGAAGTAGCGGAACCCTCCAAAAACATTCAGTACTTC.